These 32 T cell receptor beta chains were sequenced from one sample in a study of blood T cells in healthy people across ages. A J-beta primer mix and a sample-barcoded 5' primer were used in a second PCR of roughly 6 to 11 cycles. TCRdb re-called the 5' RACE reads through MiXCR, storing one row per CDR3 protein. The sample has approximately 800,000 distinct CDR3 sequences, about 37% seen once. The source material was blood. These receptors came from a young man in good health.

This chain links TRBV14 with TRBJ2-5, with TRBD1 as a possible D gene (5 bases). Germline assignment: CDR1 SGHDN and CDR2 FVKESK. V lost 5 bases, J lost 4 bases, and 23 bases lay in between. This CDR3 contains 17 residues. CDR3 nucleotides: TGTGCCAGCAGCAAAGCTCCTTCCAGGGATAGGGGAGAGACCCAGTACTTC. Its translation: CASSKAPSRDRGETQYF.

This chain uses TRBV4-2 with TRBJ2-1; 11 positions match TRBD2. The junction had 6 bases not matched to a gene; V was cut back by 1 base and J by 7 bases. This CDR3 has 16 amino acids. Germline CDR1 is LGHNA and CDR2 is YNFKEQ. The DNA of the CDR3 is TGTGCCAGCAGCCAAGGATTAGCGGGGGGGCAGAATGAGCAGTTCTTC. This codes for CASSQGLAGGQNEQFF.

About this clonotype itself: One junction end disagrees with the germline gene, perhaps due to a read error. The chain uses TRBV5-1 and TRBJ2-3; D not resolved. Germline V gene data show CDR1 as SGHRS and CDR2 as YFSETQ. This CDR3 is built from 14 residues. The CDR3 region has the DNA TGCGCCAGCAGCTCCGGCTCTGGCACAGAGACGCAGTATTTT. It is translated as CASSSGSGTETQYF.

As regards this clonotype: One end of the junction varies from germline; a read error may be responsible. The chain has TRBV28 and TRBJ2-3; TRBD2 matches 11 bases. The CDR3 covers 15 residues. Germline assignment: CDR1 MDHEN and CDR2 SYDVKM. Here the CDR3 reads CAGSRIAGGVDTQYF. CDR3 DNA sequence: TGTGCCGGCAGTCGTATAGCGGGGGGGGTGGATACGCAGTATTTT.

In its sample, this clonotype was seen many times. The chain recombines TRBV7-2 with TRBJ2-1; TRBD2 might be the D (5 bases). CDR1 and CDR2 (germline): SGHTA, FQGNSA. Trimming left V 5 bases short and J 5 bases short, with 16 bases between. This CDR3 comprises 15 residues. CDR3 nucleotides: TGTGCCAGCAGCGCCCCCCCGACTACCGACAATGAGCAGTTCTTC. This gives the protein CASSAPPTTDNEQFF.

A few counts support this clonotype. The chain combines TRBV7-2 with TRBJ2-7, with D perhaps TRBD1 (7 bases). Per the germline V gene, CDR1 is SGHTA and CDR2 is FQGNSA. This CDR3 region has 16 residues. Trimming cost V 4 bases and J 7 bases, with 23 bases left between them. The CDR3 here is CASSSSWAGQNNEQYF. As DNA, the CDR3 is TGTGCCAGCAGCTCAAGTTGGGCGGGACAGAACAATGAGCAGTACTTC.

The gene calls are TRBV9 and TRBJ2-7; 9 positions agree with TRBD2. Germline CDR1 is SGDLS and CDR2 is YYNGEE. V lost 3 bases and J lost 2; bases outside the gene matches: 6. The CDR3 loop spans 15 amino acids. As DNA, the CDR3 is TGTGCCAGCAGCGAGGGGACTAGCAAACCCTACGAGCAGTACTTC. Translating gives CASSEGTSKPYEQYF.

This clonotype has a handful of counts. The J gene is TRBJ1-6, the V gene TRBV6-2 or TRBV6-3; weak D call: TRBD1 (5 bases). There are 14 residues in the CDR3. CDR1 is MNHEY, CDR2 SVGEGT, per germline. The V gene lost 7 bases and the J gene lost 10 bases, with 17 bases spanning the gap. CDR3 protein: CASTPGPDVSPLHF. CDR3 nucleotide sequence: TGTGCCAGCACTCCGGGACCGGACGTCTCACCCCTCCACTTT.

The chain is built from TRBV10-3 and TRBJ2-5; weak D call: TRBD1 (6 bases). CDR1 is ENHRY and CDR2 is SYGVKD in the germline V gene. This CDR3 contains 13 residues. Trimming stripped 3 bases from V and 5 bases from J, with 10 bases between. CDR3 DNA: TGTGCCATCAGTGATGGGGGCGGGGAGACCCAGTACTTC. It specifies CAISDGGGETQYF.

V usage is TRBV7-2 and J usage is TRBJ2-1, with D unclear. Germline CDR1 reads SGHTA; CDR2 reads FQGNSA. The CDR3 extends over 15 amino acids. V was clipped by 5 bases and J by 2 bases, with 13 bases between them. DNA of the CDR3: TGTGCCAGCAGCATCGGGCCAGATACCTACAATGAGCAGTTCTTC. This encodes CASSIGPDTYNEQFF.

The chain has TRBV27 and TRBJ1-2, with D perhaps TRBD1 (6 bases). The CDR3 contains 16 residues. Trimming removed 3 bases at V and 4 bases at J, with 18 bases between. Germline assignment: CDR1 MNHEY and CDR2 SMNVEV (reference sequence). The CDR3 DNA reads as TGTGCCAGCAGTTTCGAGACAGGTCCCGAACTCTATGGCTACACCTTC. Amino acids: CASSFETGPELYGYTF.

With regard to this clonotype: A read error may be the cause here, since a much bigger clone is one base away. The J gene is TRBJ2-5, the V gene TRBV7-3, with unresolved D. Germline CDR1 SGHTA, CDR2 FQGTGA. This CDR3 contains 13 residues. The CDR3 protein is CASSLTIEETRYF. The DNA of the CDR3 is TGTGCCAGCAGTCTGACCATAGAAGAGACCCGGTACTTC. Full variable domain (missing parts from reference TRBV7-3 and TRBJ2-5): GAGVSQTPSNKVTEKGKYVELRCDPISGHTALYWYRQSLGQGPEFLIYFQGTGAADDSGLPNDRFFAVRPEGSVSTLKIQRTERGDSAVYLCASSLTIEETRYFGPGTRLLVL.

This clonotype was seen only once. The chain couples TRBV4-1 to TRBJ2-3; 7 nucleotides line up with TRBD2. Germline CDR1 is MGHRA and CDR2 is YSYEKL. This CDR3 spans 17 amino acids. V trimming: 4 bases; J trimming: 1 base; junction bases outside the gene matches: 11. CDR3 DNA sequence: TGCGCCAGCAGCCCTCTGACTAGCTCTGGGGGCACAGATACGCAGTATTTT. Protein product: CASSPLTSSGGTDTQYF.

With regard to this clonotype: A much larger clone differs from this one at a single base, so this may be a read error. The chain employs TRBV10-3 and TRBJ2-3, with no clear D. The CDR3 totals 11 residues. Trimming pared 0 bases from V and 8 bases from J, leaving 3 bases between. Germline assignment: CDR1 ENHRY and CDR2 SYGVKD. The CDR3 bases are TGTGCCATCAGTGAGTCCCCTACGCAGTATTTT. Its translation: CAISESPTQYF.

This clonotype was seen at least ten times. V usage is TRBV7-9 and J usage is TRBJ2-3, with 7 nucleotides matching TRBD1. After removal of 1 base from V and 2 bases from J, the junction contained 3 bases not matched to a gene. The CDR3 has 15 amino acids. Germline V gene data show CDR1 as SEHNR and CDR2 as FQNEAQ (reference sequence). CDR3 sequence (DNA): TGTGCCAGCAGCTTAGGACAGGGAACCACAGATACGCAGTATTTT. Its translation is CASSLGQGTTDTQYF.

In nucleotides, the CDR3 is TGCAGTGCTGGATCGGGACAGAGCATTTTGGCTTTCTTT. Its translation is CSAGSGQSILAFF. The chain carries TRBV20-1 and TRBJ1-1, with 7 bases lining up with TRBD1. Looked up from germline, CDR1 is DFQATT and CDR2 is SNEGSKA (reference sequence). The CDR3 is 13 amino acids. V was pared by 5 bases and J by 11 bases, with 14 bases of the junction left unmatched.

This clonotype was seen only a few times. The rearrangement uses TRBV12-3 or TRBV12-4 and TRBJ1-6; TRBD1 agrees at 10 bases. The CDR3 runs to 14 residues. With V trimmed by 6 bases and J by 9 bases, 5 bases remained unmatched. CDR3 loop: CASRRGQGSSPLHF. The CDR3 coding sequence is TGTGCCAGCAGACGGGGACAGGGGAGTTCACCCCTCCACTTT.

The rearrangement uses TRBV20-1 and TRBJ2-7; 8 nucleotides line up with TRBD1. Germline assignment: CDR1 DFQATT and CDR2 SNEGSKA (reference sequence). V trimming: 0 bases; J trimming: 2 bases; junction bases outside the gene matches: 9. This CDR3 comprises 16 residues. DNA for the CDR3: TGCAGTGCTAGAGATCCCCGGACAGGGCTTACCTACGAGCAGTACTTC. Amino acids: CSARDPRTGLTYEQYF.

The chain couples TRBV20-1 to TRBJ2-1; D uncertain. Near its end, the DNA agrees better with TRBJ2-7, so the J call may be wrong. Germline V lookup: CDR1 DFQATT, CDR2 SNEGSKA (reference sequence). This CDR3 is built from 11 residues. CDR3 DNA: TGCAGTGCTCAGGAGTACAATGAGCAGTACTTC. Its translation: CSAQEYNEQYF.

V and J are TRBV25-1 and TRBJ1-4; 8 bases line up with TRBD1. Germline assignment: CDR1 MGHDK and CDR2 SYGVNS. The CDR3 is 18 residues long. Trimming took 3 bases from V and 6 from J; bases not matched to a gene: 15. This CDR3 is CASSDTGGSGGWDEKLFF. The CDR3 nucleotides are TGTGCCAGCAGTGATACAGGGGGTTCGGGCGGATGGGATGAAAAACTGTTTTTT.

The chain uses TRBV2 and TRBJ2-5; D could derive from TRBD1 or TRBD2 (7 bases each). The germline V gene has CDR1 SNHLY and CDR2 FYNNEI. With 6 bases removed from V and 4 bases from J, the gap between germline ends came to 15 bases. CDR3 length: 14 residues. CDR3 DNA sequence: TGTGCCAGCAGCAACAGGGGCGGGAGAGAGACCCAGTACTTC. Protein: CASSNRGGRETQYF.

The J gene is TRBJ2-4, the V gene TRBV20-1; TRBD1 matches at 7 bases. The J call may be incorrect, as the DNA end agrees better with TRBJ2-5. Germline lookup yields CDR1 DFQATT and CDR2 SNEGSKA (reference sequence). The CDR3 is made up of 14 amino acids. The CDR3 loop is CSARDRQGKETQYF. The CDR3 region has the DNA TGCAGTGCTAGAGACCGACAGGGTAAAGAGACCCAGTACTTC.

This clonotype was found a few times. V is TRBV2 and J is TRBJ2-5; 10 nucleotides line up with TRBD2. The germline V gene has CDR1 SNHLY and CDR2 FYNNEI. The CDR3 spans 14 residues. J lost 4 bases, V lost 5 bases, and 4 bases had no gene match. The DNA of the CDR3 is TGTGCCAGCAGTCTACTAGCGGGGCGAGAGACCCAGTACTTC. It yields the protein CASSLLAGRETQYF.

The chain uses TRBV20-1 and TRBJ1-1; D gene uncertain. The CDR3 spans 15 residues. Germline loops: CDR1 DFQATT, CDR2 SNEGSKA (reference sequence). Trimming removed 4 bases from V and 0 bases from J, with 15 bases in between. CDR3 loop: CSAKGASFMNTEAFF. The DNA for the CDR3 is TGCAGTGCTAAGGGTGCGTCCTTCATGAACACTGAAGCTTTCTTT.

This clonotype was seen a few times. The genes are TRBV12-3 or TRBV12-4 and TRBJ2-7, with D possibly matching TRBD1 (5 bases). V gave up 5 bases and J gave up 5 bases, with 13 bases separating them. This CDR3 spans 13 amino acids. DNA of the CDR3: TGTGCCAGCAGTCTTGGACACCGCAACGAGCAGTACTTC. This gives the protein CASSLGHRNEQYF.

With regard to this clonotype: A much bigger clone sits one base away, suggesting this may be a read error. The chain is built from TRBV5-5 and TRBJ2-5; 7 bases fit TRBD1. The end of the DNA fits TRBJ2-7 better, so the J call may be wrong. Per the germline V gene, CDR1 is SGHKS and CDR2 is YYEKEE (reference sequence). The CDR3 sequence is 15 residues long. CDR3 coding DNA: TGTGCCGGCAGCGTACAGGGGACGACCTCCTACGAGCAGTACTTC. This gives the protein CAGSVQGTTSYEQYF.

The V call is TRBV7-2, the J call TRBJ2-5; D not resolved. The CDR3 runs to 12 residues. V shed 1 base and J shed 7 bases, with 7 bases lying between them. The V gene's germline CDR1 is SGHTA and CDR2 FQGNSA. The CDR3 protein is CASSLDRRTQYF. For the CDR3, the DNA is TGTGCCAGCAGCTTAGACCGTCGGACCCAGTACTTC.

This chain uses TRBV5-1 with TRBJ2-5; D gene unclear. The CDR3 is 12 amino acids. The V gene lost 5 bases and the J gene lost 2 bases, with 7 bases spanning the gap. Germline assignment: CDR1 SGHRS and CDR2 YFSETQ. CDR3 sequence (DNA): TGCGCCAGCAGAGAGTCTCAAGAGACCCAGTACTTC. Residues: CASRESQETQYF.

This clonotype has a count of ten or more. The chain is built from TRBV29-1 and TRBJ2-7; the D gene is possibly TRBD2 (6 bases). Germline V gene sequence: CDR1 SQVTM, CDR2 ANQGSEA. V dropped 4 bases and J dropped 2 bases, with 15 bases sitting between them. The CDR3 contains 14 residues. This CDR3 reads CSVVQLGGTYEQYF. CDR3 in DNA: TGCAGCGTTGTTCAGTTGGGGGGTACCTACGAGCAGTACTTC.

V is TRBV6-6 and J is TRBJ1-1, with TRBD1 as a possible D gene (6 bases). The CDR3 contains 11 residues. Germline values: CDR1 MNHNY, CDR2 SVGAGI (reference sequence). The V end was cut by 4 bases, the J end by 9 bases, with 9 bases between. The CDR3 region is CASSSGQQAFF. The CDR3 coding sequence is TGTGCCAGCAGTTCCGGACAGCAAGCTTTCTTT.

This CDR3 reads CASSGGDMGRIFGQYF. In DNA, the CDR3 is TGTGCCAGCAGCGGCGGGGACATGGGACGGATCTTTGGGCAGTACTTC. The rearrangement links TRBV9 to TRBJ2-4; D possibly uses TRBD1 or TRBD2 (6 bases each). This CDR3 contains 16 residues. CDR1 SGDLS and CDR2 YYNGEE come from the germline V gene. V was cut by 3 bases and J by 13 bases, with 26 bases left in between.

Only a few counts were recorded for this clonotype. This chain uses TRBV6-6 with TRBJ1-1; TRBD1 is a possible D gene (6 bases). Germline V gene sequence: CDR1 MNHNY, CDR2 SVGAGI (reference sequence). The germline V and J ends were trimmed by 6 bases and 1 base, with 12 bases remaining between them. The CDR3 is 14 residues long. The CDR3 reads CASRPGQTNTEAFF. Written as DNA, the CDR3 is TGTGCCAGCAGGCCAGGACAGACGAACACTGAAGCTTTCTTT.